The present T cell receptor beta chain was sequenced within a study of blood T cells in healthy people across ages. Study summary: Per two T cells, about one barcoded beta molecule was captured through template switching.

Germline values: CDR1 MNHNY, CDR2 SVGAGI (reference sequence). The CDR3 covers 12 residues. Combining a sample-barcoded 5' primer with a J-beta primer mix, a second PCR ran for about 7 to 12 cycles. TCRdb re-called the 5' RACE reads with MiXCR, one entry per CDR3 protein. The sample contains 450,000 to 600,000 distinct CDR3 sequences, about 25% of which appear only once. Each donor's blood draw was approximately 10 milliliters of peripheral blood. This clonotype has just a few counts. Being one base from a much bigger clone, this may be a read error. These data were also filed under a second study, of T cells of mothers and their children.

Sequencing was carried out using blood. The clonotype comes from a boy between 2 and 15 years old in good health. The chain carries TRBV6-6 and TRBJ1-1; D gene unclear. The CDR3 sequence is CASRPQSREASF. CDR3 in DNA: TGTGCCAGCAGGCCCCAAAGCCGCGAAGCTTCCTTT.